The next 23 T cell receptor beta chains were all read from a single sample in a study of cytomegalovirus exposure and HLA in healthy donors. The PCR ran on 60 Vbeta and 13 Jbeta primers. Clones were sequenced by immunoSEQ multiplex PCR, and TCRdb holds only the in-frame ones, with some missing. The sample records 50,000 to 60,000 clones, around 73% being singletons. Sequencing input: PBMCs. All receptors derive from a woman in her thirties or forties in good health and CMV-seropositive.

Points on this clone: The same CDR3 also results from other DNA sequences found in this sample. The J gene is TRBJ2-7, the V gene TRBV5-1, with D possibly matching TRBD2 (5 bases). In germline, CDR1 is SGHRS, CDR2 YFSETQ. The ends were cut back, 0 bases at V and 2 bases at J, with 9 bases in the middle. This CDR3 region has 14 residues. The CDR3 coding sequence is TGCGCCAGCAGCTTGGCGCGAGGGCCCTACGAGCAGTACTTC. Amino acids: CASSLARGPYEQYF.

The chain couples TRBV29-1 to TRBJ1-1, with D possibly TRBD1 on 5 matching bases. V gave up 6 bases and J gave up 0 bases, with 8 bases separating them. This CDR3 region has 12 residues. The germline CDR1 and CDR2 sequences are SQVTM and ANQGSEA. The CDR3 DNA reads TGCAGCGTCACACAGGTGAACACTGAAGCTTTCTTT. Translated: CSVTQVNTEAFF.

In DNA, the CDR3 is TGTGCCAGCAGTCCTAGTGACGCCGGGGAGCTGTTTTTT. Amino acids: CASSPSDAGELFF. The rearrangement uses TRBV11-3 and TRBJ2-2; D not certain. The CDR3 sequence is 13 residues long. V was cut by 6 bases and J by 6 bases, with 11 bases left in between. The germline gives CDR1 SGHNT, CDR2 YENEEA.

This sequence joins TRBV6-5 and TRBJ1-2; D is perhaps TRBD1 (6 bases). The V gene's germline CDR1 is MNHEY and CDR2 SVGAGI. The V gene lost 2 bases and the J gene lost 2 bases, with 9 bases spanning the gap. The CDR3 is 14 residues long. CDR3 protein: CASSYRTANYGYTF. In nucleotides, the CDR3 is TGTGCCAGCAGTTACCGGACAGCAAACTATGGCTACACCTTC.

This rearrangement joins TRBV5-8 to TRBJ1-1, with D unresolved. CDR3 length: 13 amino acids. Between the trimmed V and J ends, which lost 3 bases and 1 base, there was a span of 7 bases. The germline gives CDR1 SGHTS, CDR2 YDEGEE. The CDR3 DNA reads TGTGCCAGCAGCTCAGTGTGGAACACTGAAGCTTTCTTT. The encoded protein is CASSSVWNTEAFF.

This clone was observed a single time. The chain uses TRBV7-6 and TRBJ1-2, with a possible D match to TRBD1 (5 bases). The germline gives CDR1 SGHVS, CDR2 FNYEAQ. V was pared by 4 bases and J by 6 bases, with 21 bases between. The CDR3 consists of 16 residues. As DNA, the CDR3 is TGTGCCAGCAGCTCCATGCCCGGGGCCGGGGGTCATGGCTACACCTTC. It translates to CASSSMPGAGGHGYTF.

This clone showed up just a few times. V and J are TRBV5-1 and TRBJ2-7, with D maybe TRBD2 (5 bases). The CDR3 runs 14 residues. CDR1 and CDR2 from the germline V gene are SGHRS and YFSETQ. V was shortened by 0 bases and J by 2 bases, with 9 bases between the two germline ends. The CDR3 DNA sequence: TGCGCCAGCAGCTTGGCGGGGAACGCCTACGAGCAGTACTTC. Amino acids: CASSLAGNAYEQYF.

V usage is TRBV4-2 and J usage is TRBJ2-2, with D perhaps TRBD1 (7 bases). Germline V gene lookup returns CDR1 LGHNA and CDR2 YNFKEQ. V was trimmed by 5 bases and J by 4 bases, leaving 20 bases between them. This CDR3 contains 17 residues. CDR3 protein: CASSEEEGATLTGELFF. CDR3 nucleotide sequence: TGTGCCAGCAGCGAGGAGGAGGGGGCCACCCTCACCGGGGAGCTGTTTTTT.

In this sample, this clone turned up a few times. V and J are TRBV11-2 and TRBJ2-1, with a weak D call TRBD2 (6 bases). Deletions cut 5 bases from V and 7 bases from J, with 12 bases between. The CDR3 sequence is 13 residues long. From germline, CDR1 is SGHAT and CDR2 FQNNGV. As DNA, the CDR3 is TGTGCCAGCAGCCAGATTAGCGGTAATGAGCAGTTCTTC. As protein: CASSQISGNEQFF.

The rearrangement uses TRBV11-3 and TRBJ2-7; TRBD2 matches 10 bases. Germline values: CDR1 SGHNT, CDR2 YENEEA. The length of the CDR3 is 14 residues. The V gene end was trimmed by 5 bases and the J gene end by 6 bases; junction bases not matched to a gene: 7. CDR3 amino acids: CASSKASGGGEQYF. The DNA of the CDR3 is TGTGCCAGCAGCAAGGCTAGCGGGGGCGGCGAGCAGTACTTC.

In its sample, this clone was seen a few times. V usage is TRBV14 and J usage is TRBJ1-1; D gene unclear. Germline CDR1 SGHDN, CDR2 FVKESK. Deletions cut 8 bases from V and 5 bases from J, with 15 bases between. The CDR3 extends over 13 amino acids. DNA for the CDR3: TGTGCCAGCCGACGAGGAGGCCGGACTGAAGCTTTCTTT. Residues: CASRRGGRTEAFF.

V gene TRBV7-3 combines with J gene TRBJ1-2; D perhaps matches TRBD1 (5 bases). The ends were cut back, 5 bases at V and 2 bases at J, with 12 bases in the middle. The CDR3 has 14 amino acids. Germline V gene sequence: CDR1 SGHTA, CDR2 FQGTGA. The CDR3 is CASSPGGGNYGYTF. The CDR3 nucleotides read TGTGCCAGCAGCCCTGGGGGGGGGAACTATGGCTACACCTTC.

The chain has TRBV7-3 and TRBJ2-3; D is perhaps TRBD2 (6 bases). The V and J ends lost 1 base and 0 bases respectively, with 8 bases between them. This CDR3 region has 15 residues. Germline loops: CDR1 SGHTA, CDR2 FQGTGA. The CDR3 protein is CASSLIAASTDTQYF. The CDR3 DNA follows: TGTGCCAGCAGCTTAATAGCGGCTAGCACAGATACGCAGTATTTT. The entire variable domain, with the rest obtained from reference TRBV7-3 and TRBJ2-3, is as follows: GAGVSQTPSNKVTEKGKYVELRCDPISGHTALYWYRQSLGQGPEFLIYFQGTGAADDSGLPNDRFFAVRPEGSVSTLKIQRTERGDSAVYLCASSLIAASTDTQYFGPGTRLTVL.

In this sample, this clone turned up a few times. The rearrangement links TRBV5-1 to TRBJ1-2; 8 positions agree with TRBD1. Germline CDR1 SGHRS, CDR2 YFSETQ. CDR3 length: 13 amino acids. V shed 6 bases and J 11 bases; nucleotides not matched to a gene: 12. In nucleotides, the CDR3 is TGCGCCAGCACCGCTGGGACAGGAAAGGTATACACCTTC. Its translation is CASTAGTGKVYTF.

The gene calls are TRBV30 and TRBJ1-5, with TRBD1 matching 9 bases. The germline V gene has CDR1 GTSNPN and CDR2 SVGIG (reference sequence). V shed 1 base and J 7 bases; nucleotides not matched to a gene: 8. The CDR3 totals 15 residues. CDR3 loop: CAWSAGTGLSQPQHF. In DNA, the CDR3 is TGTGCCTGGAGTGCGGGGACAGGGCTTTCCCAGCCCCAGCATTTT.

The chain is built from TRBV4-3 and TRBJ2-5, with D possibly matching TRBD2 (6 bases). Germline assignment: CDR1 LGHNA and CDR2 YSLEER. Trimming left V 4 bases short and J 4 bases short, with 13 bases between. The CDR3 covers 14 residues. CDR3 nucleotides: TGCGCCAGCAGCCGGAAGGGAGGTCGAGAGACCCAGTACTTC. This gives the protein CASSRKGGRETQYF.

In nucleotides, the CDR3 is TGCGCCAGCCTCGGACAGTCCTACGAGCAGTACTTC. It codes for CASLGQSYEQYF. The chain couples TRBV23-1 to TRBJ2-7, with a weak D call TRBD1 (6 bases). TRBV23-1 is marked as an open reading frame, function uncertain. This CDR3 comprises 12 residues. Trimming stripped 8 bases from V and 1 base from J, with 9 bases between.

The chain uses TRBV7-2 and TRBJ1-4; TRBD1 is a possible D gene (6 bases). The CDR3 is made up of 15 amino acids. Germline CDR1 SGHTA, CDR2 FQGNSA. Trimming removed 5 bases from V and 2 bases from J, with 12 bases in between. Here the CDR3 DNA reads TGTGCCAGCAGCCCGGGGGGGCGGACTAATGAAAAACTGTTTTTT. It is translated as CASSPGGRTNEKLFF.

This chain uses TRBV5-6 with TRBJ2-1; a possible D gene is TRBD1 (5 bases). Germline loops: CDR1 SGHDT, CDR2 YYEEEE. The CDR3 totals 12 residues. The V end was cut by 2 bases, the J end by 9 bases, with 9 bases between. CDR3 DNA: TGTGCCAGCAGCTTCAGGGCTTTTGAGCAGTTCTTC. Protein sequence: CASSFRAFEQFF. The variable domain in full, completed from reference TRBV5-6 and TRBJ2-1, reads DAGVTQSPTHLIKTRGQQVTLRCSPKSGHDTVSWYQQALGQGPQFIFQYYEEEERQRGNFPDRFSGHQFPNYSSELNVNALLLGDSALYLCASSFRAFEQFFGPGTRLTVL.

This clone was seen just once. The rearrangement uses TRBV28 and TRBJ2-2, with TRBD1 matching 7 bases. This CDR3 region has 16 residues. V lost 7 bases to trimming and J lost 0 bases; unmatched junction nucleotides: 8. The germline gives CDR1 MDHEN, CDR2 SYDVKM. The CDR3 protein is CASKSTGTANTGELFF. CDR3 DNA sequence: TGTGCCAGCAAGTCGACGGGGACAGCGAACACCGGGGAGCTGTTTTTT.

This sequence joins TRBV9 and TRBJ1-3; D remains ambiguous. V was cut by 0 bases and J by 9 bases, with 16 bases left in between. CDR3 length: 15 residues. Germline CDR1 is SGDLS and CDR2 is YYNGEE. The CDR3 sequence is CASSVDGRIGGTIYF. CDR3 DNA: TGTGCCAGCAGCGTAGACGGGCGAATTGGAGGCACCATATATTTT.

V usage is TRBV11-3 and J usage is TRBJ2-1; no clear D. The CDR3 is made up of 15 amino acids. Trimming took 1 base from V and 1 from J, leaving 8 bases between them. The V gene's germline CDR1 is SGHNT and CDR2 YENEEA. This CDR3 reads CASSLGRVSYNEQFF. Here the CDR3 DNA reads TGTGCCAGCAGCTTAGGCCGGGTTTCCTACAATGAGCAGTTCTTC. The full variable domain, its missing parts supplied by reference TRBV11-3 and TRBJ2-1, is EAGVVQSPRYKIIEKKQPVAFWCNPISGHNTLYWYLQNLGQGPELLIRYENEEAVDDSQLPKDRFSAERLKGVDSTLKIQPAELGDSAVYLCASSLGRVSYNEQFFGPGTRLTVL.

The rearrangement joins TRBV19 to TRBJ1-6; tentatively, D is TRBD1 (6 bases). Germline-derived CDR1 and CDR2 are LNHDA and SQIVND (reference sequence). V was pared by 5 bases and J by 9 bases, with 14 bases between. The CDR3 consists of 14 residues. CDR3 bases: TGTGCCAGTAGTGTTCACAGGGATAGTTCACCCCTCCACTTT. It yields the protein CASSVHRDSSPLHF.